This T cell receptor beta chain is drawn from a study of blood T cell repertoires in COVID-19. About the research overall: The cDNA or gDNA used as material had been derived from T cells, B-cell-depleted T cells, or PBMCs.

Study processing details: Reference gene primer amplification in the assay estimated nucleated cell counts. Sequenced by immunoSEQ multiplex PCR; TCRdb stores in-frame clones only, minus some. V and J calls and clone size come straight from that table; D and trimming were deduced from the DNA. The top ten hold around 6.3% of the sample, which has about 180,000 clones, just under 80% seen once. The origin of this receptor is a man between 65 and 85 years old with active or convalescent COVID-19. The sequencing input was peripheral blood.

This CDR3 reads CAWQLGSGESQPQHF. The CDR3 coding sequence is TGTGCCTGGCAGTTGGGGAGTGGAGAATCTCAGCCCCAGCATTTT. The J gene is TRBJ1-5, the V gene TRBV30; D is unclear. CDR3 length: 15 residues. Germline loops: CDR1 GTSNPN, CDR2 SVGIG (reference sequence). Trimming removed 5 bases at V and 6 bases at J, with 20 bases between.